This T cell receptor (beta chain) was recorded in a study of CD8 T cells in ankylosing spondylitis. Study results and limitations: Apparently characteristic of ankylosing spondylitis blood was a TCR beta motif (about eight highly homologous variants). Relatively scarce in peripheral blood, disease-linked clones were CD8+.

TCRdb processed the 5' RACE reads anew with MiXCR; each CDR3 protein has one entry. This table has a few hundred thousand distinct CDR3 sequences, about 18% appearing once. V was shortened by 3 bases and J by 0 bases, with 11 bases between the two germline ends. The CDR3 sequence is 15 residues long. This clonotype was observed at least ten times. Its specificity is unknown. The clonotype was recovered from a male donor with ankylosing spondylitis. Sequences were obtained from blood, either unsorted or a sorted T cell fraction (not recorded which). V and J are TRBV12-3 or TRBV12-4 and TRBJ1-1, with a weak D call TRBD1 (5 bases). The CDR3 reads CASSFNGDLNTEAFF. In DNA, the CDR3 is TGTGCCAGCAGTTTTAACGGGGACTTGAACACTGAAGCTTTCTTT.